These 21 T cell receptor beta chains originate from one sample sequenced in a study of early T cells in non-severe SARS-CoV-2 infection. Via MiXCR, TCRdb re-called the 5' RACE reads, giving one row per CDR3 protein. The sample has approximately 70,000 distinct CDR3 sequences, around a tenth seen once. The sequencing here drew on whole blood, taken at baseline. These receptors originate from an adult who was a healthcare worker with PCR-confirmed SARS-CoV-2 infection or an uninfected control (not recorded which).

This clonotype has only a few counts. V gene TRBV6-6 combines with J gene TRBJ1-5; the D is unclear. Deletions cut 7 bases from V and 5 bases from J, with 12 bases between. Germline V gene data show CDR1 as MNHNY and CDR2 as SVGAGI (reference sequence). This CDR3 has 13 residues. CDR3 sequence (DNA): TGTGCCAGCATCCAGTTGGTGGATCAGCCCCAGCATTTT. Its translation: CASIQLVDQPQHF.

This clonotype showed up many times. This sequence joins TRBV9 and TRBJ1-6; D unclear. Germline CDR1 reads SGDLS; CDR2 reads YYNGEE. This CDR3 is 14 amino acids long. The V end was cut by 6 bases, the J end by 8 bases, with 15 bases between. CDR3 nucleotide sequence: TGTGCCAGCACCCTCCGGGAGGGTGATTCACCCCTCCACTTT. Protein sequence: CASTLREGDSPLHF.

Concerning this clonotype: This may be a read error, as it is one base from a much larger clone. This sequence joins TRBV5-1 and TRBJ2-5; D unresolved. Germline lookup yields CDR1 SGHRS and CDR2 YFSETQ. The CDR3 sequence is 12 residues long. Trimming took 7 bases from V and 7 from J, leaving 14 bases between them. The CDR3 protein is CASGSDRRTQYF. Written as DNA, the CDR3 is TGCGCCAGCGGCTCCGACCGGAGGACCCAGTACTTC. Combining the CDR3 with reference TRBV5-1 and TRBJ2-5 gives the whole variable domain KAGVTQTPRYLIKTRGQQVTLSCSPISGHRSVSWYQQTPGQGLQFLFEYFSETQRNKGNFPGRFSGRQFSNSRSEMNVSTLELGDSALYLCASGSDRRTQYFGPGTRLLVL.

At least ten counts were recorded for this clonotype. The rearrangement uses TRBV11-2 and TRBJ2-3; no firm D call. The CDR3 has 18 amino acids. Germline CDR1 reads SGHAT; CDR2 reads FQNNGV. Trimming pared 1 base from V and 0 bases from J, leaving 17 bases between. This chain's CDR3 is CASSLGTGRTRSTDTQYF. As DNA, the CDR3 is TGTGCCAGCAGCTTAGGTACTGGACGGACCCGTAGCACAGATACGCAGTATTTT.

This rearrangement joins TRBV10-3 to TRBJ2-4; weak D call: TRBD1 (7 bases). Germline V gene data show CDR1 as ENHRY and CDR2 as SYGVKD. This CDR3 is built from 16 residues. V lost 3 bases, J lost 0 bases, and 12 bases lay in between. CDR3 DNA sequence: TGTGCCATCAGTGACCCAGGGGGGCCAGCCAAAAACATTCAGTACTTC. Amino acid sequence: CAISDPGGPAKNIQYF.

This clonotype has a handful of counts. This chain links TRBV5-6 with TRBJ2-3, with TRBD2 matching over 7 bases. Looked up from germline, CDR1 is SGHDT and CDR2 is YYEEEE. The trim removed 3 bases at V and 3 bases at J, leaving 7 bases unmatched. The CDR3 contains 15 residues. Written as DNA, the CDR3 is TGTGCCAGCAGCTGGCGGGCCGGGGGGACAGATACGCAGTATTTT. Translation gives CASSWRAGGTDTQYF.

This clonotype was observed a handful of times. J is TRBJ1-2 and V is TRBV20-1; no definite D call. V lost 0 bases to trimming and J lost 8 bases, with 19 bases between them. This CDR3 region has 15 residues. Germline V gives CDR1 DFQATT, CDR2 SNEGSKA (reference sequence). CDR3 sequence reads: CSARDYQFEVRGYTF. The CDR3 nucleotides are TGCAGTGCTAGAGATTATCAGTTCGAGGTTCGGGGCTACACCTTC.

The V gene is TRBV6-1, the J gene TRBJ2-1; D is possibly TRBD2 (7 bases). Trimming took 6 bases from V and 7 from J, leaving 25 bases between them. Germline loops: CDR1 MNHNS, CDR2 SASEGT. CDR3 size: 17 residues. CDR3 DNA: TGTGCCAGCAGCCCCCCCGGGTGGGGGGGGCTGGGGAATGAGCAGTTCTTC. Translation gives CASSPPGWGGLGNEQFF.

This clonotype was detected only a few times. This chain joins TRBV28 and TRBJ2-3; 7 bases are a match to TRBD1. With V trimmed by 3 bases and J by 4 bases, 7 bases remained unmatched. The germline CDR1 and CDR2 sequences are MDHEN and SYDVKM. The CDR3 is made up of 15 amino acids. The CDR3: CASSLEQGNADTQYF. The CDR3 DNA reads TGTGCCAGCAGTTTGGAACAGGGGAACGCAGATACGCAGTATTTT.

The DNA of the CDR3 is TGTGCCAGCAGCGTAGATGCGGGCCTAGGTGGTGAGCAGTTCTTC. Its translation is CASSVDAGLGGEQFF. This chain joins TRBV9 and TRBJ2-1; D possibly corresponds to TRBD2 (5 bases). The length of the CDR3 is 15 residues. V was pared by 0 bases and J by 9 bases, with 16 bases between. Germline assignment: CDR1 SGDLS and CDR2 YYNGEE.

This clonotype was found many times. The chain has TRBV6-5 and TRBJ2-7; the D gene is possibly TRBD1 (6 bases). There are 13 residues in the CDR3. Germline V lookup: CDR1 MNHEY, CDR2 SVGAGI. V was pared by 5 bases and J by 6 bases, with 14 bases between. The CDR3 sequence: CASSTRPTGEQYF. In DNA form, the CDR3 reads TGTGCCAGCAGTACCAGACCGACAGGCGAGCAGTACTTC.

This clonotype was detected only a few times. The chain employs TRBV12-3 or TRBV12-4 and TRBJ2-5; no clear D gene. The CDR3 covers 15 residues. The ends were cut back, 6 bases at V and 3 bases at J, with 17 bases in the middle. CDR3 sequence: CASSPGSRGEETQYF. In nucleotides, the CDR3 is TGTGCCAGCAGCCCTGGTTCAAGAGGAGAAGAGACCCAGTACTTC.

V is TRBV20-1 and J is TRBJ2-1; 9 nucleotides align to TRBD1. CDR1 is DFQATT, CDR2 SNEGSKA, per germline (reference sequence). Losses at the gene ends were 4 bases for V and 2 bases for J; bases not matched to a gene: 6. The CDR3 spans 15 residues. CDR3 nucleotide sequence: TGCAGTGCTACCCCGGACAGGGGAGCCTACAATGAGCAGTTCTTC. This encodes CSATPDRGAYNEQFF.

This clonotype appeared a few times. The gene calls are TRBV19 and TRBJ2-2; TRBD1 is a possible D gene (6 bases). CDR1 and CDR2 from the germline V gene are LNHDA and SQIVND (reference sequence). The CDR3 consists of 15 residues. The CDR3 reads CVSSQGPPNTGELFF. The CDR3 nucleotides read TGTGTCTCTAGTCAGGGGCCGCCAAACACCGGGGAGCTGTTTTTT.

The rearrangement joins TRBV20-1 to TRBJ1-1; no clear D gene. Germline V gene lookup returns CDR1 DFQATT and CDR2 SNEGSKA (reference sequence). Trimming removed 0 bases at V and 0 bases at J, with 5 bases between. The CDR3 contains 13 residues. As DNA, the CDR3 is TGCAGTGCTAGAGATTCGTTGAACACTGAAGCTTTCTTT. Amino acid sequence: CSARDSLNTEAFF.

This clonotype showed up many times. V gene TRBV9 combines with J gene TRBJ1-6; unclear D gene. The V gene's germline CDR1 is SGDLS and CDR2 YYNGEE. The CDR3 length is 13 residues. Deletions cut 0 bases from V and 7 bases from J, with 5 bases between. The CDR3 coding sequence is TGTGCCAGCAGCGTAGCTCTGAATTCACCCCTCCACTTT. This sequence encodes CASSVALNSPLHF.

This clonotype was counted ten times or more. This chain uses TRBV20-1 with TRBJ2-7; unclear D gene. The length of the CDR3 is 15 residues. The V end lost 2 bases, the J end lost 0 bases, and 14 bases lay between the germline ends. Germline CDR1 reads DFQATT; CDR2 reads SNEGSKA (reference sequence). CDR3 coding DNA: TGCAGTGCTAGATCGCCTACACGGAGCTCCTACGAGCAGTACTTC. The encoded protein is CSARSPTRSSYEQYF.

CDR3 coding DNA: TGTGCCATCAGGGGGGTCTCGGAGAACACTGAAGCTTTCTTT. Translated: CAIRGVSENTEAFF. The rearrangement uses TRBV10-3 and TRBJ1-1; TRBD1 might be the D (5 bases). Trimming shortened V by 6 bases and J by 1 base, and 12 bases separated the two germline ends. The CDR3 has 14 residues. Looked up from germline, CDR1 is ENHRY and CDR2 is SYGVKD.

The J gene is TRBJ1-1, the V gene TRBV5-1; a weak D match, TRBD1 (5 bases). V was clipped by 0 bases and J by 5 bases, with 17 bases between them. This CDR3 is built from 16 residues. The V gene's germline CDR1 is SGHRS and CDR2 YFSETQ. CDR3 region: CASSLGMWTSGTEAFF. Written as DNA, the CDR3 is TGCGCCAGCAGCTTGGGAATGTGGACATCCGGGACTGAAGCTTTCTTT.

This clonotype was recorded many times. The chain employs TRBV12-3 or TRBV12-4 and TRBJ1-1; tentatively, D is TRBD1 (6 bases). The CDR3 has 13 amino acids. Trimming took off 5 bases at V and 10 bases at J, with 17 bases between the two ends. CDR3 sequence: CASSPDSGVRAFF. For the CDR3, the DNA is TGTGCCAGCAGTCCGGACAGTGGGGTCCGAGCTTTCTTT.

This clonotype occurred many times. The chain has TRBV19 and TRBJ2-6; possible D gene TRBD2, 6 bases. The CDR3 length is 15 residues. The germline gives CDR1 LNHDA, CDR2 SQIVND (reference sequence). V was trimmed by 5 bases and J by 4 bases, leaving 12 bases between them. The CDR3 is CASSGGESGANVLTF. CDR3 nucleotide sequence: TGTGCCAGTAGTGGAGGGGAATCAGGGGCCAACGTCCTGACTTTC.